These 10 T cell receptor beta chains were all obtained from the same sample, sequenced in a study of Tregs in tolerant kidney transplant recipients. The data were produced by immunoSEQ multiplex PCR, yet TCRdb's version contains in-frame clones alone and is incomplete. The sample shows tens of thousands of clones, 84% of them seen only once. Input material: CD4+ T cells from blood. Every receptor here comes from a human donor in good health.

The chain has TRBV27 and TRBJ2-3, with D possibly TRBD2 on 6 matching bases. The CDR3 contains 17 residues. V was shortened by 4 bases and J by 0 bases, with 17 bases between the two germline ends. Germline V lookup: CDR1 MNHEY, CDR2 SMNVEV (reference sequence). The DNA for the CDR3 is TGTGCCAGCAGTTCCCGAAGGTTGGGGACTAGCACAGATACGCAGTATTTT. Translated, it gives CASSSRRLGTSTDTQYF.

The chain is built from TRBV7-2 and TRBJ2-5; weak D call: TRBD2 (5 bases). Germline loops: CDR1 SGHTA, CDR2 FQGNSA. The CDR3 runs to 12 residues. V lost 5 bases to trimming and J lost 4 bases, with 8 bases between them. Here the CDR3 reads CASSRGPETQYF. The CDR3 bases are TGTGCCAGCAGCAGAGGGCCAGAGACCCAGTACTTC.

The gene calls are TRBV19 and TRBJ2-1; D may be TRBD2 (5 bases). The CDR3 extends over 13 amino acids. Germline V gene lookup returns CDR1 LNHDA and CDR2 SQIVND (reference sequence). Trimming cost V 4 bases and J 2 bases, with 6 bases left between them. In DNA form, the CDR3 reads TGTGCCAGTAGTAGGGGAGCCTACAATGAGCAGTTCTTC. The encoded protein is CASSRGAYNEQFF.

This clone was seen only a few times. The J gene is TRBJ2-1, the V gene TRBV7-3; D not certain. Germline loops: CDR1 SGHTA, CDR2 FQGTGA. V gave up 2 bases and J gave up 0 bases, with 5 bases separating them. The CDR3 is 14 amino acids. The CDR3 nucleotides read TGTGCCAGCAGCTTAGGCAGCTCCTACAATGAGCAGTTCTTC. Translating gives CASSLGSSYNEQFF.

This clone occurred once. The J gene is TRBJ1-1, the V gene TRBV5-1; the match to TRBD1 covers 10 bases. The germline gives CDR1 SGHRS, CDR2 YFSETQ. V dropped 0 bases and J dropped 4; count of bases not matched to a gene: 3. This CDR3 comprises 15 residues. CDR3 protein: CASSLGGQGSTEAFF. In nucleotides, the CDR3 is TGCGCCAGCAGCTTGGGGGGACAGGGGAGCACTGAAGCTTTCTTT.

The rearrangement links TRBV18 to TRBJ1-3; weak D call: TRBD1 (5 bases). V gave up 3 bases and J gave up 8 bases, with 11 bases separating them. From germline, CDR1 is KGHSH and CDR2 LQKENI. The CDR3 length is 13 residues. In DNA form, the CDR3 reads TGTGCCAGCTCACCGACGCAGGGAGACACCATATATTTT. It is translated as CASSPTQGDTIYF.

The chain uses TRBV5-4 and TRBJ2-1; TRBD2 matches 10 bases. The CDR3 runs to 15 residues. The V gene's germline CDR1 is SGHNT and CDR2 YYREEE (reference sequence). The trim removed 4 bases at V and 6 bases at J, leaving 7 bases unmatched. CDR3 amino acids: CASSRTSGDTNEQFF. The CDR3 DNA follows: TGTGCCAGCAGCCGAACTAGCGGGGACACCAATGAGCAGTTCTTC. Supplemented by reference TRBV5-4 and TRBJ2-1, the full variable domain reads ETGVTQSPTHLIKTRGQQVTLRCSSQSGHNTVSWYQQALGQGPQFIFQYYREEENGRGNFPPRFSGLQFPNYSSELNVNALELDDSALYLCASSRTSGDTNEQFFGPGTRLTVL.

The V call is TRBV27, the J call TRBJ2-1; 12 bases map to TRBD1. The CDR3 runs to 14 residues. Germline-derived CDR1 and CDR2 are MNHEY and SMNVEV (reference sequence). The ends lost 6 bases at V and 7 bases at J; junction bases unmatched: 4. CDR3 nucleotides: TGTGCCAGCAGGCGGGGACAGGGGGCGAATGAGCAGTTCTTC. Its protein is CASRRGQGANEQFF.

This rearrangement joins TRBV21-1 to TRBJ2-7. TRBV21-1 is tagged as a pseudogene. The CDR3 runs to 14 residues. The CDR3 spells CASKQGRESYEQYF. The CDR3 DNA follows: TGTGCCAGCAAACAGGGGAGGGAATCCTACGAGCAGTACTTC.

This clone came up a few times. The gene calls are TRBV6-1 and TRBJ2-2, with 9 bases that match TRBD1. The trim removed 2 bases at V and 6 bases at J, leaving 7 bases unmatched. Germline V gene data show CDR1 as MNHNS and CDR2 as SASEGT. The CDR3 length is 16 residues. Here the CDR3 DNA reads TGTGCCAGCAGTGAAAACGACAGGGGGTTGGCCGGGGAGCTGTTTTTT. Amino acids: CASSENDRGLAGELFF.